This TCR beta chain was found in a study of shared clonotypes between healthy human individuals. Profiled with immunoSEQ multiplex PCR; TCRdb holds only in-frame clones, not every one. The sample records some 2.1 million clones, 85% to 95% being singletons. V trimming: 4 bases; J trimming: 0 bases; junction bases outside the gene matches: 3. The CDR3 loop spans 14 amino acids. Germline CDR1 and CDR2: LNHDA and SQIVND (reference sequence). Specimen: naive CD4+ T cells sorted from blood. Subset denoted: CD45RA+ positively selected. The V and J genes are TRBV19 and TRBJ2-7; 7 nucleotides align to TRBD1. The receptor comes from a man between 18 and 35 years old in good health. The CDR3 region has the DNA TGTGCCAGTAGTAGACGGGACAGCTCCTACGAGCAGTACTTC. It specifies CASSRRDSSYEQYF.